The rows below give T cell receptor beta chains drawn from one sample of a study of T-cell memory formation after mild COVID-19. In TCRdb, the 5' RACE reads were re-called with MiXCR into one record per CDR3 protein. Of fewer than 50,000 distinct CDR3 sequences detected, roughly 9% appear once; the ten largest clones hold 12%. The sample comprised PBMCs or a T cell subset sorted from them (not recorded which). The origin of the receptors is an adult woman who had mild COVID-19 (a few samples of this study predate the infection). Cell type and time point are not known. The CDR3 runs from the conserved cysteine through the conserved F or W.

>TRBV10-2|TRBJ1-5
CASGQGMSNQPQHF
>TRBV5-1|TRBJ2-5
CASSSGTGWEETQYF
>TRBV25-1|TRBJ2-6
CASSESVGEGGANVLTF
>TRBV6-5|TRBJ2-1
CASSYRGQHNEQFF
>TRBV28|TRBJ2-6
CASAVPSQGANVLTF
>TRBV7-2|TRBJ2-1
CASSLVLDRGSWNEQFF
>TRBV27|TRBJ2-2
CASSKTLIGQLNTGELFF
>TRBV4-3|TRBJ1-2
CASSQDRTGRDGYTF
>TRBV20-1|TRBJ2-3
CSARDRRAYSTDTQYF
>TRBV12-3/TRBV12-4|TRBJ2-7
CASSPTSGGSEQYF
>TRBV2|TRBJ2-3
CASSGGTASTDTQYF
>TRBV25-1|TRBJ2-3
CASSAPPVTAGAYF
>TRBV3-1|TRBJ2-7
CASSHPPYEQYF
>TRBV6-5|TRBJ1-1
CASSYAAGNTEAFF
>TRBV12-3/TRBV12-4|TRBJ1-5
CASGTENSNQPQHF
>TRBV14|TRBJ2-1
CASSQDYVSPYNEQFF
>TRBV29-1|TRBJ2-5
CSVDGVQTQYF
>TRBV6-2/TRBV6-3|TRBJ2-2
CASSKTGPNTGELFF
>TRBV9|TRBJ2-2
CASSEAGTLNTGELFF
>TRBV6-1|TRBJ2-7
CASRDLGNSYEQYF
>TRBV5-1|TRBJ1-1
CASSTQDGLRAFF
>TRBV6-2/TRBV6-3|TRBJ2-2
CASSPLMWVTGELFF
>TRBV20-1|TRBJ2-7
CSARDLREGLYEQYF
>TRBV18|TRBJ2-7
CASSRGSAEIGQYF
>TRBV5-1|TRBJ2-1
CASSLELTSYVDEQFF
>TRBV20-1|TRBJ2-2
CSASPWLAGRDGELFF
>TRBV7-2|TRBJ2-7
CASSPEGRDGSYEQYF
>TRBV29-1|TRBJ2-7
CSVRGAVGEQYF
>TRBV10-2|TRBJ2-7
CASRNSWFEQYF
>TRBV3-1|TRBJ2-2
CASSQQGDGELFF
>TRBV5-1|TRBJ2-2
CASSSTSSGITGELFF
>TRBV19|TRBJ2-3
CASSSAGGIVDTQYF
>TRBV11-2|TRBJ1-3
CASSLVQSGNTIYF
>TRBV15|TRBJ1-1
CATSRAGSKVEAFF
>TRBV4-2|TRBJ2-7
CASSQDGAGGSTSEQYF
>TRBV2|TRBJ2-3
CASNSGPSTDTQYF
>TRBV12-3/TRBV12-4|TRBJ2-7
CASSLSGFYEQYF
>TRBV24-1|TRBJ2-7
CATSDFQGQEQYF
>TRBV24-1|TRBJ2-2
CATSVFGAGELFF
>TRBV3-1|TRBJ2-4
CASSQGGDADIQYF
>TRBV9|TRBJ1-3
CASSVTGQGSGNTIYF
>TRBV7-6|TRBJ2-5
CASRDLPGQGLSTQYF
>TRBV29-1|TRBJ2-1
CSVEYIAGGNNEQFF
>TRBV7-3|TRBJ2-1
CASSLLPPTSGSTNEQFF
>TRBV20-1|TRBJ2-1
CSAGGSSLSNEQFF
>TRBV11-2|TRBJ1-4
CASSFSSGSEKLFF
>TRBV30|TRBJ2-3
CAWRGLAVTDTQYF